One TCR beta chain is described in this entry. The data are from a study of blood T cell repertoires in COVID-19. About the research overall: COVID-19 samples, acute and convalescent, were from the United States, Italy and Spain. Sources were T cells, B-cell-depleted T cells, or PBMCs; the material itself was cDNA or gDNA.

Germline values: CDR1 LNHDA, CDR2 SQIVND (reference sequence). V was clipped by 8 bases and J by 0 bases, with 10 bases between them. This CDR3 is built from 13 residues. During active infection, Seattle patients enrolled and were then monitored through disease. The table came from immunoSEQ multiplex PCR; TCRdb's copy has only in-frame clones and leaves some out. Of about 370,000 clones in the sample, around 90% are singletons; the top ten hold less than 3.5%. Sequenced: peripheral blood. V usage is TRBV19 and J usage is TRBJ1-2; no reliable D call. This TCR was sampled from a woman in her thirties with COVID-19, enrolled during active disease. The CDR3 nucleotides are TGTGCCAGTGGGAGCTTAGCTAACTATGGCTACACCTTC. Translated, it gives CASGSLANYGYTF.